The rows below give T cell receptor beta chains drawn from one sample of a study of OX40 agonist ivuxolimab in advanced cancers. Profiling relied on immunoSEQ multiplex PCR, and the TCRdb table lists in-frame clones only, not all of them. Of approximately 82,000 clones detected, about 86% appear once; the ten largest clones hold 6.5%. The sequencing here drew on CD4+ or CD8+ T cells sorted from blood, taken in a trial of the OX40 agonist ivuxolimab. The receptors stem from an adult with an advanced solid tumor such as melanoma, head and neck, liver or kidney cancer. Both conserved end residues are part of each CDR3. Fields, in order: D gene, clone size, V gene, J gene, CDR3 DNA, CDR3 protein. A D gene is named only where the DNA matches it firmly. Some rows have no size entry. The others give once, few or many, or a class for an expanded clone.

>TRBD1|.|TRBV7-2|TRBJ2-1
TGTGCCAGCAGCCTTACGACAGGGTCCTACAATGAGCAGTTCTTC
CASSLTTGSYNEQFF
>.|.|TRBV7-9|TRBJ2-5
TGTGCCAGCAGCTTCATCCAAGAGACCCAGTACTTC
CASSFIQETQYF
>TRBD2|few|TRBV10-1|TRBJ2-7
TGCGCCAGCAGCCGAAATAATAGCGGGGGGGCTTTCGAGCAGTACTTC
CASSRNNSGGAFEQYF
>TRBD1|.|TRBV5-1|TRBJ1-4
TGCGCCAGCAGCTTGGCAGGGGGCACGGGGGCTAATGAAAAACTGTTTTTT
CASSLAGGTGANEKLFF
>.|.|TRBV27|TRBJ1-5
TGTGCCAGCAGTTTTCAGGGAGGCAATCAGCCCCAGCATTTT
CASSFQGGNQPQHF
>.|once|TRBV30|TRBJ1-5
TGTGCCTGGAGCCCTGCCGCAAGCGGGAATCAGCCCCAGCATTTT
CAWSPAASGNQPQHF
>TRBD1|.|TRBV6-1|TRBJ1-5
TGTGCCAGCAGTGTTGAGGGGGCAGGTCAGCCCCAGCATTTT
CASSVEGAGQPQHF
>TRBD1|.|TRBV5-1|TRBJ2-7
TGCGCCAGCAGCCGCGTAGACAGGGCGCTCTACGAGCAGTACTTC
CASSRVDRALYEQYF
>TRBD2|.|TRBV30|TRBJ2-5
TGTGCCTGGAGTGTGAGGGGACTAGCGGGAGTAGAGACCCAGTACTTC
CAWSVRGLAGVETQYF
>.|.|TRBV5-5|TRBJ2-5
TGTGCCAGCAGCTTGTTTTTTGGGGCAGGGGAGACCCAGTACTTC
CASSLFFGAGETQYF
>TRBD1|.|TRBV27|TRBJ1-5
TGTGCCAGCAGCGGGACAGGGAATCAGCCCCAGCATTTT
CASSGTGNQPQHF
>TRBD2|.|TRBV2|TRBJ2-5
TGTGCCAGCAGCCGAGCGGGGGCGGGGTGGGAGACCCAGTACTTC
CASSRAGAGWETQYF
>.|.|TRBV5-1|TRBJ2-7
TGCGCCAGCAGCTTGGCGGAATTCTCCTACGAGCAGTACTTC
CASSLAEFSYEQYF
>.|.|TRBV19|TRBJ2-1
TGTGCCAGTAGTATAGAAGGGCGGTGGCCTTACAATGAGCAGTTCTTC
CASSIEGRWPYNEQFF
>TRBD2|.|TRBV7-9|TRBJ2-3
TGTGCCAGCAGTCGCGGGACTAGCATAACAGATACGCAGTATTTT
CASSRGTSITDTQYF
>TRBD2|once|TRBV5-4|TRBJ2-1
TGTGCCAGCAGCTTGACTAGCGGGAGTACCAATGAGCAGTTCTTC
CASSLTSGSTNEQFF
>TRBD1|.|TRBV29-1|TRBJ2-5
TGCAGCGGCCGACCGGGACAGGGCAAAGCCCAGTACTTC
CSGRPGQGKAQYF
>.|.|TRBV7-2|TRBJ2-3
TGTGCCAGCAGCTTAGGAAACGACGGGACGCAGTATTTT
CASSLGNDGTQYF
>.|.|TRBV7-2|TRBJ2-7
TGTGCCAGCAGCTTACGCTACGAGCAGTACTTC
CASSLRYEQYF
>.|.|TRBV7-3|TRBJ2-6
TGTGCCAGCAGGGGATCTGGGGCCAACGTCCTGACTTTC
CASRGSGANVLTF
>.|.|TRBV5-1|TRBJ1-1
TGCGCCAGCAGCTTGGAACAGAACACTGAAGCTTTCTTT
CASSLEQNTEAFF
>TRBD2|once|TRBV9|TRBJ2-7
TGTGCCAGCAGCGTAGAAGGAAAAGCGGGGGGTATTTCGCCCTACGAGCAGTACTTC
CASSVEGKAGGISPYEQYF
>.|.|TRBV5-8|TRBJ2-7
TGTGCCAGCAGCTTGCACGGAGGAACGGCCGAGCAGTACTTC
CASSLHGGTAEQYF
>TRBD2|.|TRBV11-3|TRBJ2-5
TGTGCCAGCAGCAACCGCCTAGCGGGGGCAGAGACCCAGTACTTC
CASSNRLAGAETQYF